This paragraph reports one TCR beta chain. Its antigen is not identified. The CDR3 has 11 residues. The germline CDR1 and CDR2 sequences are MNHEY and SVGAGI. After removal of 6 bases from V and 6 bases from J, the junction contained 2 bases not matched to a gene. The data derive from a study of shared clonotypes between healthy human individuals. About the study: Three plates were used per donor for CD4 naive, three for CD4 memory, two for CD8 naive and one for CD8 memory.

Findings of the study overall: Deeper or shallower sequencing was expected to change how clonotypes are shared among donors. The naive CD4 repertoires of a handful of donors were compared, and around 5.1% of clonotypes were shared. Non-shared clonotypes had lower generation probabilities than those shared by all four donors.

The protocol was immunoSEQ multiplex PCR, while the TCRdb copy is restricted to in-frame clones and leaves out a portion. The sample holds 1,400,000 or so clones, 97% to 99% seen once. This receptor was obtained from a man aged 30 to 45 in good health. The chain combines TRBV6-5 with TRBJ2-7; 7 bases are a match to TRBD1. What was sequenced was naive CD4+ T cells sorted from blood. Subset reported: CD45RA+ positively selected. DNA for the CDR3: TGTGCCAGCAGACAGGGGTTCGAGCAGTACTTC. It specifies CASRQGFEQYF.